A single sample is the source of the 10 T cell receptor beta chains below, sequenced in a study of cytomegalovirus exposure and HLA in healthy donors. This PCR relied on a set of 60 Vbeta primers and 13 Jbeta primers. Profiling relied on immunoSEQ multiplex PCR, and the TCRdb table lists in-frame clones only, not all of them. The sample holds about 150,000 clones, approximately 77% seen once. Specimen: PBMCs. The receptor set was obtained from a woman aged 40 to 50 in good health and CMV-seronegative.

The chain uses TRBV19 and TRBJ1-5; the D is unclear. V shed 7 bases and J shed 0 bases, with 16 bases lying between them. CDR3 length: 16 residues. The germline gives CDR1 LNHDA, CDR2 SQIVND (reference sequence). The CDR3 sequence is CASNPGNMYSNQPQHF. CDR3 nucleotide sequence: TGTGCCAGTAATCCCGGTAATATGTATAGCAATCAGCCCCAGCATTTT.

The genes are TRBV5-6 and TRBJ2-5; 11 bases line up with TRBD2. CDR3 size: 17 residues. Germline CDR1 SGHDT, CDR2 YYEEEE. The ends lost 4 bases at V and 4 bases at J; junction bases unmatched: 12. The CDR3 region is CASSPKRLAGRSETQYF. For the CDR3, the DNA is TGTGCCAGCAGCCCCAAGCGACTAGCGGGGCGTTCAGAGACCCAGTACTTC.

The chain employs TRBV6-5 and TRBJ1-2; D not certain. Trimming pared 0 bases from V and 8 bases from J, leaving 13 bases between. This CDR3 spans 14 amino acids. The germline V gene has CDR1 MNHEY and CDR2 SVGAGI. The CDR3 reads CASSYSNGEVGYTF. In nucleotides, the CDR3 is TGTGCCAGCAGTTACTCGAATGGGGAGGTGGGCTACACCTTC.

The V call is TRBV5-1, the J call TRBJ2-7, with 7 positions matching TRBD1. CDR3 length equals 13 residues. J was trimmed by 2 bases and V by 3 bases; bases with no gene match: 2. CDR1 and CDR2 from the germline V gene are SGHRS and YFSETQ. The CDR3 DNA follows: TGCGCCAGCAGCTCAACAGGGGCCTACGAGCAGTACTTC. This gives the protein CASSSTGAYEQYF.

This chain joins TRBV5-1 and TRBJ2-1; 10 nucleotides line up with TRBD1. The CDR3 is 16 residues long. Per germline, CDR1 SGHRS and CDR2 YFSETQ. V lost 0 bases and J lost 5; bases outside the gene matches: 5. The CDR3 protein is CASSLEGQGFHNEQFF. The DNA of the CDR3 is TGCGCCAGCAGCTTGGAGGGACAGGGGTTCCACAATGAGCAGTTCTTC.

CDR3 amino acids: CASSQNGGGASDTQYF. The CDR3 coding sequence is TGCGCCAGCAGCCAAAATGGCGGGGGGGCATCAGATACGCAGTATTTT. V gene TRBV4-3 combines with J gene TRBJ2-3, with 9 positions matching TRBD2. The V gene end was trimmed by 2 bases and the J gene end by 4 bases; junction bases not matched to a gene: 7. This CDR3 is 16 amino acids long. The germline gives CDR1 LGHNA, CDR2 YSLEER.

CDR3: CASSFNFEQFF. The DNA of the CDR3 is TGTGCCAGCAGTTTCAACTTTGAGCAGTTCTTC. The V call is TRBV28, the J call TRBJ2-1; D is unclear. V was cut by 3 bases and J by 9 bases, with 6 bases left in between. The CDR3 is made up of 11 amino acids. Germline V gives CDR1 MDHEN, CDR2 SYDVKM.

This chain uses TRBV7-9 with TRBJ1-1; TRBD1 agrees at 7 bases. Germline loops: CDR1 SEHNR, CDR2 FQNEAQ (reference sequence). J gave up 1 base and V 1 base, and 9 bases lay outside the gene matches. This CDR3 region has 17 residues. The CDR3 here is CASSLDGTAYKNTEAFF. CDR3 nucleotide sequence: TGTGCCAGCAGCTTAGACGGGACAGCATATAAGAACACTGAAGCTTTCTTT.

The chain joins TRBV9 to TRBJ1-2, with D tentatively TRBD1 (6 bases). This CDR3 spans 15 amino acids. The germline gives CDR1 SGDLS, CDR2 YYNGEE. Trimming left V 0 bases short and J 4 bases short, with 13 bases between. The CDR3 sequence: CASSVEVGASYGYTF. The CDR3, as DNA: TGTGCCAGCAGCGTAGAAGTGGGGGCGAGCTATGGCTACACCTTC. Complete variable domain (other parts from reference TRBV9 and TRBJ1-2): DSGVTQTPKHLITATGQRVTLRCSPRSGDLSVYWYQQSLDQGLQFLIQYYNGEERAKGNILERFSAQQFPDLHSELNLSSLELGDSALYFCASSVEVGASYGYTFGSGTRLTVV.

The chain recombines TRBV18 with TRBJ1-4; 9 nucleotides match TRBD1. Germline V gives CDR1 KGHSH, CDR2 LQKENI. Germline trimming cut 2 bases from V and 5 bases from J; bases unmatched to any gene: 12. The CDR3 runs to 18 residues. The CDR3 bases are TGTGCCAGCTCACCAAGGGATCTAACCGGGACAGGGAATGAAAAACTGTTTTTT. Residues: CASSPRDLTGTGNEKLFF. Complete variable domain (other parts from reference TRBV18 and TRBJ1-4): NAGVMQNPRHLVRRRGQEARLRCSPMKGHSHVYWYRQLPEEGLKFMVYLQKENIIDESGMPKERFSAEFPKEGPSILRIQQVVRGDSAAYFCASSPRDLTGTGNEKLFFGSGTQLSVL.